This entry lists 21 T cell receptor beta chains sequenced from one sample in a study of cytomegalovirus exposure and HLA in healthy donors. Amplification used 60 Vbeta primers and 13 Jbeta primers. Some clones are missing from TCRdb's copy, which holds only in-frame ones; the method was immunoSEQ multiplex PCR. Of more than 150,000 clones in the sample, about 90% were seen once. The sequencing sample was made of PBMCs. The receptors come from a girl in the first two years of life in good health and CMV-seronegative.

The gene calls are TRBV1 and TRBJ1-5; the table's D call of TRBD1 was not tested on the DNA. TRBV1 is marked as a pseudogene. The CDR3 has 13 residues. The CDR3 DNA sequence: TGCACCAGCCGGCAGGATGCGAATCAGCCCCAGCATTTT. It encodes CTSRQDANQPQHF.

The rearrangement joins TRBV11-2 to TRBJ2-5, with D possibly matching TRBD2 (6 bases). The germline V gene encodes CDR1 SGHAT and CDR2 FQNNGV. This CDR3 has 17 amino acids. Deletions cut 2 bases from V and 1 base from J, with 17 bases between. This CDR3 reads CASSLSPWGVGQETQYF. The DNA for the CDR3 is TGTGCCAGCAGCTTATCCCCCTGGGGGGTGGGCCAAGAGACCCAGTACTTC.

The chain couples TRBV10-3 to TRBJ2-2, with D tentatively TRBD2 (6 bases). The ends were cut back, 6 bases at V and 5 bases at J, with 10 bases in the middle. Germline values: CDR1 ENHRY, CDR2 SYGVKD. CDR3 length equals 13 residues. The CDR3 protein is CAIRLTSTGELFF. In nucleotides, the CDR3 is TGTGCCATCAGATTGACTAGTACCGGGGAGCTGTTTTTT.

This chain joins TRBV6-6 and TRBJ2-1, with D maybe TRBD2 (5 bases). The CDR3 covers 14 residues. From germline, CDR1 is MNHNY and CDR2 SVGAGI (reference sequence). The germline V and J ends were trimmed by 3 bases and 4 bases, with 10 bases remaining between them. CDR3 sequence (DNA): TGTGCCAGCAGTTATGGCCGCGGGTACAATGAGCAGTTCTTC. It encodes CASSYGRGYNEQFF.

This clone was seen only once. The chain links TRBV30 to TRBJ1-2; D is perhaps TRBD1 (6 bases). The CDR3 contains 14 residues. Trimming stripped 8 bases from V and 2 bases from J, with 18 bases between. The germline V gene has CDR1 GTSNPN and CDR2 SVGIG (reference sequence). The CDR3 DNA is TGTGCCCAACAGGACAGTGATTACAACTATGGCTACACCTTC. Amino acid sequence: CAQQDSDYNYGYTF. The full variable domain, in which reference TRBV30 and TRBJ1-2 provide the parts outside the CDR3, is SQTIHQWPATLVQPVGSPLSLECTVEGTSNPNLYWYRQAAGRGLQLLFYSVGIGQISSEVPQNLSASRPQDRQFILSSKKLLLSDSGFYLCAQQDSDYNYGYTFGSGTRLTVV.

This clone was observed once. This chain connects TRBV7-8 to TRBJ1-1; 7 bases match TRBD1. Unmatched junction bases numbered 7, after V lost 5 bases and J lost 4 bases. Germline V lookup: CDR1 SGHVS, CDR2 FQNEAQ. CDR3 length equals 14 residues. The CDR3 here is CASSRKTGFTEAFF. The CDR3 coding sequence is TGTGCCAGCAGCAGAAAGACAGGGTTCACTGAAGCTTTCTTT.

The J gene is TRBJ2-7, the V gene TRBV6-5; D might be TRBD2 (6 bases). This CDR3 has 14 residues. V dropped 6 bases and J dropped 6 bases, with 18 bases sitting between them. Germline V gene data show CDR1 as MNHEY and CDR2 as SVGAGI. As DNA, the CDR3 is TGTGCCAGCAGCCGCGGGACGCCAGAAAGCGAGCAGTACTTC. Translated, it gives CASSRGTPESEQYF.

The chain employs TRBV4-2 and TRBJ2-1, with D perhaps TRBD2 (6 bases). Trimming removed 2 bases from V and 4 bases from J, with 12 bases in between. Germline V gene sequence: CDR1 LGHNA, CDR2 YNFKEQ. CDR3 length equals 15 residues. CDR3 nucleotides: TGTGCCAGCAGCCAATGGGCGGGGAGGTACAATGAGCAGTTCTTC. This codes for CASSQWAGRYNEQFF.

V gene TRBV29-1 combines with J gene TRBJ1-1; D unclear. V lost 2 bases and J 2 bases, leaving 9 bases between the germline ends. Germline V CDR1 and CDR2: SQVTM, ANQGSEA. The CDR3 is 13 amino acids. The CDR3 sequence is CSVERTVNTEAFF. In DNA form, the CDR3 reads TGCAGCGTTGAACGGACTGTTAACACTGAAGCTTTCTTT.

V gene TRBV25-1 combines with J gene TRBJ2-3; tentatively, D is TRBD1 (6 bases). CDR1 and CDR2 (germline): MGHDK, SYGVNS. The V and J ends lost 7 bases and 2 bases respectively, with 10 bases between them. The CDR3 length is 13 residues. The chain's CDR3 is CASTGENTDTQYF. Written as DNA, the CDR3 is TGTGCCAGCACAGGGGAAAACACAGATACGCAGTATTTT. Full variable domain (missing parts from reference TRBV25-1 and TRBJ2-3): EADIYQTPRYLVIGTGKKITLECSQTMGHDKMYWYQQDPGMELHLIHYSYGVNSTEKGDLSSESTVSRIRTEHFPLTLESARPSHTSQYLCASTGENTDTQYFGPGTRLTVL.

The chain has TRBV5-6 and TRBJ1-2; 8 nucleotides line up with TRBD1. Per the germline V gene, CDR1 is SGHDT and CDR2 is YYEEEE. The CDR3 totals 16 residues. V lost 1 base to trimming and J lost 0 bases; unmatched junction nucleotides: 5. The CDR3 nucleotides read TGTGCCAGCAGCTTGCGCAGGGGGCAAGCTAACTATGGCTACACCTTC. Protein product: CASSLRRGQANYGYTF.

V usage is TRBV6-1 and J usage is TRBJ2-5, with D hard to call. V shed 3 bases and J shed 0 bases, with 11 bases lying between them. Germline loops: CDR1 MNHNS, CDR2 SASEGT. The CDR3 extends over 15 amino acids. The CDR3 protein is CASSDQTEYQETQYF. In DNA, the CDR3 is TGTGCCAGCAGTGATCAAACAGAGTACCAAGAGACCCAGTACTTC.

V gene TRBV7-3 combines with J gene TRBJ2-3; D might be TRBD2 (7 bases). CDR3 length equals 15 residues. Trimming took off 0 bases at V and 3 bases at J, with 10 bases between the two ends. Germline V gene sequence: CDR1 SGHTA, CDR2 FQGTGA. The CDR3 coding sequence is TGTGCCAGCAGCTTAACGGGGGGGCAGACAGATACGCAGTATTTT. Translating gives CASSLTGGQTDTQYF.

The V call is TRBV27, the J call TRBJ2-7, with TRBD2 as a possible D gene (5 bases). CDR1 is MNHEY, CDR2 SMNVEV, per germline (reference sequence). Trimming took 3 bases from V and 6 from J, leaving 15 bases between them. The CDR3 is made up of 14 amino acids. CDR3 sequence reads: CASSFGAGGSEQYF. The CDR3 region has the DNA TGTGCCAGCAGTTTTGGTGCGGGTGGCAGCGAGCAGTACTTC.

This clone was counted a single time. The chain links TRBV30 to TRBJ2-5, with 16 bases aligning to TRBD2. The CDR3 has 17 residues. CDR1 and CDR2 (germline): GTSNPN, SVGIG (reference sequence). J lost 4 bases, V lost 1 base, and 6 bases had no gene match. CDR3 protein: CAWSGGGLAGGRETQYF. The CDR3 DNA is TGTGCCTGGAGTGGGGGGGGACTAGCGGGGGGGAGAGAGACCCAGTACTTC.

The chain combines TRBV9 with TRBJ1-4, with D tentatively TRBD1 (5 bases). The germline V gene has CDR1 SGDLS and CDR2 YYNGEE. With 3 bases removed from V and 5 bases from J, the gap between germline ends came to 11 bases. CDR3 size: 14 residues. The CDR3 nucleotides are TGTGCCAGCAGCGGGGGACTGCAGAATGAAAAACTGTTTTTT. Protein sequence: CASSGGLQNEKLFF.

The DNA for the CDR3 is TGTGCCAGTAGTATAGCCCTTGGCTACACCTTC. It codes for CASSIALGYTF. The rearrangement uses TRBV19 and TRBJ1-2; no definite D call. The CDR3 is 11 residues long. The V gene's germline CDR1 is LNHDA and CDR2 SQIVND (reference sequence). The germline V and J ends were trimmed by 1 base and 7 bases, with 4 bases remaining between them.

The CDR3 loop reads CASSAVSYEQYF. For the CDR3, the DNA is TGTGCCAGTAGCGCAGTATCCTACGAGCAGTACTTC. This rearrangement joins TRBV19 to TRBJ2-7; D gene unclear. V shed 6 bases and J shed 1 base, with 7 bases lying between them. The CDR3 loop spans 12 amino acids. Per the germline V gene, CDR1 is LNHDA and CDR2 is SQIVND (reference sequence). The whole variable domain, filled in from reference TRBV19 and TRBJ2-7, reads DGGITQSPKYLFRKEGQNVTLSCEQNLNHDAMYWYRQDPGQGLRLIYYSQIVNDFQKGDIAEGYSVSREKKESFPLTVTSAQKNPTAFYLCASSAVSYEQYFGPGTRLTVT.

The J gene is TRBJ2-7, the V gene TRBV20-1; D is uncertain. Trimming left V 5 bases short and J 4 bases short, with 6 bases between. CDR3 length: 10 amino acids. CDR1 and CDR2 from the germline V gene are DFQATT and SNEGSKA (reference sequence). CDR3 sequence: CSAQTYEQYF. CDR3 nucleotides: TGCAGTGCTCAGACATACGAGCAGTACTTC.

The J gene is TRBJ2-2, the V gene TRBV25-1; TRBD2 matches 11 bases. CDR3 length equals 15 residues. CDR1 and CDR2 from the germline V gene are MGHDK and SYGVNS. Trimming removed 8 bases from V and 5 bases from J; junction bases left unmatched: 7. CDR3 in DNA: TGTGCCAGCGGCGCGGGGACTAGCGGAACCGGGGAGCTGTTTTTT. It yields the protein CASGAGTSGTGELFF.

The chain has TRBV4-3 and TRBJ2-5, with TRBD2 matching over 12 bases. CDR3 length equals 16 residues. V shed 4 bases and J 1 base; nucleotides not matched to a gene: 4. CDR1 and CDR2 from the germline V gene are LGHNA and YSLEER. In nucleotides, the CDR3 is TGCGCCAGCAGCCCCCCTAGCGGGGGGGCCCAAGAGACCCAGTACTTC. It is translated as CASSPPSGGAQETQYF.